The 2 T cell receptor beta chains below come from one sample, sequenced in a study of T-cell reconstitution after alpha-beta-depleted transplantation in children (dated by TCRdb to 2016 to 2018). The sample's treatment or condition label, in plain terms: allogeneic hematopoietic cell transplantation with graft depleted of TCRalphabeta T cells and CD19 B cells. Library preparation used PCR. Instrument used: Illumina HiSeq 2500. To normalize quantification of the TCRbeta repertoire, the TCR libraries were built with molecular barcoding that relied on unique molecular identifiers. The public reads were reanalyzed by TCRdb: fastp trimming at Q25, MiXCR alignment, in-frame beta chains only. All rows with the same CDR3 protein become a single entry with the most common DNA and genes. The sample table lists 550,000 to 800,000 distinct CDR3 sequences, around 14% of them with a count of one. Roughly 0.77% of the sample goes to the ten largest clones.

Material: PBMCs, obtained before TCRalphabeta/CD19-depleted stem cell transplant. These receptors all come from a girl aged 2-10 years with congenital amegakaryocytic thrombocytopenia, due to receive a stem cell transplant.

This clonotype was seen repeatedly, ten times or more. The gene calls are TRBV20-1 and TRBJ2-2, with 8 bases matching TRBD1. Per germline, CDR1 DFQATT and CDR2 SNEGSKA (reference sequence). This CDR3 has 15 residues. The V and J ends lost 3 bases and 3 bases, in that order; junction bases with no gene match: 6. For the CDR3, the DNA is TGCAGTGCTAGGGATCTACAGGGGGACACCGGGGAGCTGTTTTTT. Protein: CSARDLQGDTGELFF.

This chain uses TRBV7-8 with TRBJ2-3, with a weak D call TRBD2 (6 bases). This CDR3 is built from 14 residues. Trimming took off 6 bases at V and 2 bases at J, with 12 bases between the two ends. Per germline, CDR1 SGHVS and CDR2 FQNEAQ. The CDR3: CASRDSSATDTQYF. The CDR3 region has the DNA TGTGCCAGCAGGGACTCTAGCGCCACAGATACGCAGTATTTT. The full variable domain, its missing parts supplied by reference TRBV7-8 and TRBJ2-3, is GAGVSQSPRYKVAKRGQDVALRCDPISGHVSLFWYQQALGQGPEFLTYFQNEAQLDKSGLPSDRFFAERPEGSVSTLKIQRTQQEDSAVYLCASRDSSATDTQYFGPGTRLTVL.